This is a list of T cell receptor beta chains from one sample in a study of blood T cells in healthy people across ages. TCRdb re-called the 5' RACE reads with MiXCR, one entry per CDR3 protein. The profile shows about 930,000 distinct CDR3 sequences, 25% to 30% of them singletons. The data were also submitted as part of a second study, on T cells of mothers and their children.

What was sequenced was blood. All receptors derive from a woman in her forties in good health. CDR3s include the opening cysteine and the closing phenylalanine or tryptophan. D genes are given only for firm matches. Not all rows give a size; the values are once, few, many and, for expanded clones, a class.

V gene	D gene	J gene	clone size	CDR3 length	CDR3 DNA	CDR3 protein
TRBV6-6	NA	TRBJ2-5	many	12	TGTGCCAGCAGTTACATACAAGAGACCCAGTACTTC	CASSYIQETQYF
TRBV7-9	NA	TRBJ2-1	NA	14	TGTGCCAGCAGCTTATCCAGTAGGAGAGTCAGAGAGTTCTTC	CASSLSSRRVREFF
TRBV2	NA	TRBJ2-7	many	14	TGTGCCAGCAGTGAGGCCGAGAGCTCCTACGAGCAGTACTTC	CASSEAESSYEQYF
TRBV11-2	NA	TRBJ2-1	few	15	TGTGCCAGCAGCTTAAACCAGTGGTCCTACAATGAGCAGTTCTTC	CASSLNQWSYNEQFF
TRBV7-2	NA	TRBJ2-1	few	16	TGTGCCAGCAGCTTAATGAGGGGGACTACCTGCAATGAGCAGTTCTTC	CASSLMRGTTCNEQFF
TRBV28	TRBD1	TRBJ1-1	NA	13	TGTGCCAGCAGGCGGGACAGGGCCACTGAAGCTTTCTTT	CASRRDRATEAFF
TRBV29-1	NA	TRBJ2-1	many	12	TGCAGCGTTGAATTAGTAGGGGATGAGCAGTTCTTC	CSVELVGDEQFF
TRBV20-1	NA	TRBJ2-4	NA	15	TGCAGTGCCCCGGACAGCCTACTAGCCAAAAACATTCAGTACTTC	CSAPDSLLAKNIQYF
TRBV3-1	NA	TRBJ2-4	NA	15	TGTGCCAGCGGCCAAGAAAGACTAGCCAAAAACATTCAGTACTTC	CASGQERLAKNIQYF
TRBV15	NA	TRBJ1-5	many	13	TGTGCCACCAGCAGAGCACAGGGTCAGCCCCAGCATTTT	CATSRAQGQPQHF
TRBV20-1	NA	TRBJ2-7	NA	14	TGCAGTGCTAGGACTAGAACGACGCGCTACGAGCAGTACTTC	CSARTRTTRYEQYF
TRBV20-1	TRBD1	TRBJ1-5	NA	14	TGCAGTGCAATCGAAACAGGGGAAAATCAGCCCCAGCATTTT	CSAIETGENQPQHF
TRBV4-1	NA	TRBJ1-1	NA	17	TGCGCCAGCAGCCAAGATAGTTTGGGCAGACGGGGCACTGAAGCTTTCTTT	CASSQDSLGRRGTEAFF
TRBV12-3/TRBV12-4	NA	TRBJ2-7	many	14	TGTGCCAGCACCTTGGGGGACATGTCCTACGAGCAGTACTTC	CASTLGDMSYEQYF
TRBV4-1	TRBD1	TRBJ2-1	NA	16	TGCGCCAGCAGCCAACTAAGGGGGCAGGCCTACAATGAGCAGTTCTTC	CASSQLRGQAYNEQFF
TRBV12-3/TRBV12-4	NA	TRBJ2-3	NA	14	TGTGCCAGCAGAACGGGACTGGGCACAGATGCGCAGTATTTT	CASRTGLGTDAQYF
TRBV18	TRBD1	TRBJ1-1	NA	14	TGTGCCAGCTCACCGGACAGGGGCCCCACTGAAGCTTTCTTT	CASSPDRGPTEAFF
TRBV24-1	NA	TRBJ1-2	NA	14	TGTGCCACCAGGGAGGGGGGCGCCGGCTATGGCTACACCTTC	CATREGGAGYGYTF
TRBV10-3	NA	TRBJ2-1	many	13	TGTGCCATCAGTGAGGACTCCTACAATGAGCAGTTCTTC	CAISEDSYNEQFF
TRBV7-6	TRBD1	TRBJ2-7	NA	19	TGTGCCAGCAGCCGGACCGGGACAGGGGGCCCCCCTGCTTTCTACGAGCAGTACTTC	CASSRTGTGGPPAFYEQYF
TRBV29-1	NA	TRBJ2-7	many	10	TGCAGCACCCCGGTTAGAGAGCAGTACTTC	CSTPVREQYF
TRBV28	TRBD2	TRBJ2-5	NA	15	TGTGCCAGCAGTTTTACTAGCGGGAGGCAAGAGGCCCAGTACTTC	CASSFTSGRQEAQYF
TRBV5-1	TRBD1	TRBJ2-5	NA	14	TGCGCCAACAGATCAGGGGGCGCGGGCAATGAGCAGTACTTC	CANRSGGAGNEQYF
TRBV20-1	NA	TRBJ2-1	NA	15	TGCAGTGCTAGAGATTCCCACGGACAGTCCTACGAGCAGTTCTTC	CSARDSHGQSYEQFF
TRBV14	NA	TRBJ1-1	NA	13	TGTGCCAGCAGCCAAATCACGGGTACTGAAGCTTTCTTT	CASSQITGTEAFF
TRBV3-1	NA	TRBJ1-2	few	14	TGTGCCAGCAGCCAAAGACAGGATAACTATGGCTACACCTTC	CASSQRQDNYGYTF
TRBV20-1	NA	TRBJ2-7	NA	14	TGCAGTGCAGCAACCAGGACAGTGGCGTACGAGCAGTACTTC	CSAATRTVAYEQYF
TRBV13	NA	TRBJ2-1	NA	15	TGTGCCAGCAGCTTAGAGGGACACATCTACAATGAGCAGTTCTTC	CASSLEGHIYNEQFF
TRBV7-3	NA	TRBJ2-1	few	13	TGTGCCAGCAGCTTACGTGGGGCGGATGAGCAGTTCTTC	CASSLRGADEQFF
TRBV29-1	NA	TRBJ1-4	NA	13	TGCAGCGTTACAGGGAGGGCTAATGAAAAACTGTTTTTT	CSVTGRANEKLFF
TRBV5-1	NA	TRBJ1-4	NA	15	TGCGCCAGCAGCTTGGAAGCGGGGTTTGATGAAAAACGGTTTTTT	CASSLEAGFDEKRFF
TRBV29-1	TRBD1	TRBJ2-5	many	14	TGCAGCGTTGTAAGGACAGGGGGTGGAGAGACCCAGTACTTC	CSVVRTGGGETQYF
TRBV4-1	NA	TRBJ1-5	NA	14	TGCGCCAGCAGCCAAGTGGGCGGCATTCAGCCCCAGCATTTT	CASSQVGGIQPQHF
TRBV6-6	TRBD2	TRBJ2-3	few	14	TGTGCCAGCCTCGGGGGGACTAGCACAGATACGCAGTATTTT	CASLGGTSTDTQYF
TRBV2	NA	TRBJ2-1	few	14	TGTGCCAGCAGTGCGCTTGACGAGGGGGTGAGTCGGTTCTTC	CASSALDEGVSRFF
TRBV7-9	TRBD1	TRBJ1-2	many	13	TGTGCCAGCAGCTGGGGGACAGAGGCTGGCTACACCTTC	CASSWGTEAGYTF
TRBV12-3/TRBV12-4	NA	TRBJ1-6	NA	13	TGTGCCAGCAGTTTACAGGGAATCTCACCCCTCCACTTT	CASSLQGISPLHF
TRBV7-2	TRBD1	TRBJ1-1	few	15	TGTGCCAGCAGCTTAGCTCGACAGGGAGGCACTGAAGCTTTCTTT	CASSLARQGGTEAFF
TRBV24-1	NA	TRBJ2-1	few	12	TGTGCCACCAGTGGAAGGGGGAATGAGCAGTTCTTC	CATSGRGNEQFF
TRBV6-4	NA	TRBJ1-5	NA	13	TGTGCCAGCAGTGACCAACAGGGCCAGCCCCAGCATTTT	CASSDQQGQPQHF
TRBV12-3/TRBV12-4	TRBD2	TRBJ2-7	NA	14	TGTGCCAGCAGTCACGGGGGGACCTACAATGAGCAGTACTTC	CASSHGGTYNEQYF
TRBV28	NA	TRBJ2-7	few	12	TGTGCCAGCAGTTTATCGGGACGGATTCAGTACTTC	CASSLSGRIQYF
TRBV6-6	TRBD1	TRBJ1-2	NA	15	TGTGCCAGCAGTTACTCGGACAGGGTCGGGGCCGCGCGCACCTTC	CASSYSDRVGAARTF
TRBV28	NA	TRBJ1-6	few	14	TGTGCCAGCATCCGGGACGGATATAATTCACCCCTCCACTTT	CASIRDGYNSPLHF
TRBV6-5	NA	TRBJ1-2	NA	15	TGTGCCAGCAGTTACTCGAAGGGCAGGGCCTATGGCTACACCTTC	CASSYSKGRAYGYTF
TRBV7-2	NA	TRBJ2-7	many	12	TGTGCCAGCAGTTTAGGTCTAGGGGAGCAGTACTTC	CASSLGLGEQYF
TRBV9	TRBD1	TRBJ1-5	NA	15	TGTGCCAGCAGCGTAGCTGGACAGGGGAATCAGCCCCAGCATTTT	CASSVAGQGNQPQHF
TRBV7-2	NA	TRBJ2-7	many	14	TGTGCCAGCAGCTCCGCTAGCAGTTCCTACGAGCAGTACTTC	CASSSASSSYEQYF
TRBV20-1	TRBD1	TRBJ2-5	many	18	TGCAGTGCTAGAGATTCTCTGGGACAGGGTTATGGTCAAGAGACCCAGTACTTC	CSARDSLGQGYGQETQYF
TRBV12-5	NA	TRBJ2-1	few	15	TGTGCTAGTGGCGTGAGGGCGGGGGCTAACAATGAGCAGTTCTTC	CASGVRAGANNEQFF